This TCR beta chain was identified in a study of blood T cell repertoires in COVID-19. Study at large: Samples taken during acute and convalescent COVID-19 were collected in the United States, Italy and Spain.

CDR3 length: 13 amino acids. CDR1 SGHNT and CDR2 YENEEA come from the germline V gene. V was pared by 5 bases and J by 5 bases, with 12 bases between. Produced via immunoSEQ multiplex PCR; TCRdb's table is partial and in-frame only. The repertoire holds 150,000 to 200,000 clones, about 88% seen once, with roughly 7% in the top ten. Sequences were obtained from peripheral blood. The origin of this receptor is a woman of 80 years or more in a cohort sampled during active or convalescent COVID-19. The chain couples TRBV11-3 to TRBJ2-5; D might be TRBD2 (6 bases). This CDR3 reads CASSPGEGETQYF. Here the CDR3 DNA reads TGTGCCAGCAGCCCGGGAGAAGGGGAGACCCAGTACTTC. The complete variable domain, with remaining parts taken from reference TRBV11-3 and TRBJ2-5, reads EAGVVQSPRYKIIEKKQPVAFWCNPISGHNTLYWYLQNLGQGPELLIRYENEEAVDDSQLPKDRFSAERLKGVDSTLKIQPAELGDSAVYLCASSPGEGETQYFGPGTRLLVL.